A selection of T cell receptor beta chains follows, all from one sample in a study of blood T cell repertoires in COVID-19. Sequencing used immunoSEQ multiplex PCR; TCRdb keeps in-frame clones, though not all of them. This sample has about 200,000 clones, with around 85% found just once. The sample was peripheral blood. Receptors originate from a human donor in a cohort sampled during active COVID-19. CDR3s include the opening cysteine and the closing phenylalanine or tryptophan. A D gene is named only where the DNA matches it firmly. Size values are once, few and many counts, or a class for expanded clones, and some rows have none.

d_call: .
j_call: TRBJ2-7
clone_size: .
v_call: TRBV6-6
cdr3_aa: CASRRRDTTTYEQYF
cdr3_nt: TGTGCCAGCAGGCGCCGGGACACGACAACCTACGAGCAGTACTTC

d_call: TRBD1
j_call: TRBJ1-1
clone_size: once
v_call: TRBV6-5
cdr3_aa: CASSIQGAGTEAFF
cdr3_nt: TGTGCCAGCAGTATACAGGGGGCGGGCACTGAAGCTTTCTTT

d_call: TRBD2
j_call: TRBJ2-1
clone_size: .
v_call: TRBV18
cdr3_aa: CASSKGGSSLNEQFF
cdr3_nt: TGTGCCAGCTCCAAGGGCGGGAGTTCTCTCAATGAGCAGTTCTTC

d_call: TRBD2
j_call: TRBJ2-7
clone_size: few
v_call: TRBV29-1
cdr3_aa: CSVRLAGVWYEQYF
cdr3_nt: TGCAGCGTTCGACTAGCGGGAGTCTGGTACGAGCAGTACTTC

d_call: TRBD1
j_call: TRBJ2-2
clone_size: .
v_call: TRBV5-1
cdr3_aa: CASSWGTGGTGELFF
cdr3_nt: TGCGCCAGCAGCTGGGGGACAGGCGGGACCGGGGAGCTGTTTTTT

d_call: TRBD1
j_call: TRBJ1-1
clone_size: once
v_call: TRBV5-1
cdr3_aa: CASSGTAMNTEAFF
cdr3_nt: TGCGCCAGCAGCGGGACAGCTATGAACACTGAAGCTTTCTTT

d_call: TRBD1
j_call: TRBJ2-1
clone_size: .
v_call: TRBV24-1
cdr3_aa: CATSDRNRGTEQFF
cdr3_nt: TGTGCCACCAGTGATCGTAACAGGGGGACGGAGCAGTTCTTC

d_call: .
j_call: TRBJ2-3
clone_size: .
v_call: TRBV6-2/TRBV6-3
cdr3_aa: CASSPGTHTDTQYF
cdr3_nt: TGTGCCAGCAGTCCCGGGACACACACAGATACGCAGTATTTT

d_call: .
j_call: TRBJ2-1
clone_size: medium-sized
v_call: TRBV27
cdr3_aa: CASTPRGPYNEQFF
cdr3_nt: TGTGCCAGCACCCCCAGGGGTCCCTACAATGAGCAGTTCTTC

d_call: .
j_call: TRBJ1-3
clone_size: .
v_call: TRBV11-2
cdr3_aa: CASRSREGTGNTIYF
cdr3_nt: TGTGCCAGCAGATCCCGGGAGGGGACTGGAAACACCATATATTTT

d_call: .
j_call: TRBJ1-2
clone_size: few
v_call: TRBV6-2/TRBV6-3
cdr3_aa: CASSYPDTYGYTF
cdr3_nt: TGTGCCAGCAGTTACCCCGACACGTATGGCTACACCTTC

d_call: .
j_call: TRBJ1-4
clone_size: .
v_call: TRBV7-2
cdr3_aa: CASSRMGAGNEKLFF
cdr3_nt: TGTGCCAGCAGCCGGATGGGAGCGGGTAATGAAAAACTGTTTTTT

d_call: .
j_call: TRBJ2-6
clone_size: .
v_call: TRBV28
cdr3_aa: CASSNRAGTPGANVLTF
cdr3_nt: TGTGCCAGCAGTAACCGGGCAGGGACTCCCGGGGCCAACGTCCTGACTTTC

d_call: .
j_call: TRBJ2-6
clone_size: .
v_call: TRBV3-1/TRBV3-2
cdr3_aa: CASSRDTSSGANVLTF
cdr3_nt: TGTGCCAGCAGTCGGGACACAAGCTCTGGGGCCAACGTCCTGACTTTC

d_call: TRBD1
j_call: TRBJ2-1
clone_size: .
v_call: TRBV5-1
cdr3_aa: CASSTVGTVYNEQFF
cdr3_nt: TGCGCCAGCAGCACCGTCGGGACAGTCTACAATGAGCAGTTCTTC

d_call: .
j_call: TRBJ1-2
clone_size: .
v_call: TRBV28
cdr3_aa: CASSWRQGTSNYGYTF
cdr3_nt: TGTGCCAGCAGTTGGCGGCAGGGGACGTCCAACTATGGCTACACCTTC

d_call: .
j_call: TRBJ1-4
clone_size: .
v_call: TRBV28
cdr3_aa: CASSLVGAPEKLFF
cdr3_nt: TGTGCCAGCAGTTTGGTTGGGGCCCCTGAAAAACTGTTTTTT

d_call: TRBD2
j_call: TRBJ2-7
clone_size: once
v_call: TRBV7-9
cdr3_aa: CASSRGTSAYEQYF
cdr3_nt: TGTGCCAGCAGTCGGGGGACTAGCGCCTACGAGCAGTACTTC

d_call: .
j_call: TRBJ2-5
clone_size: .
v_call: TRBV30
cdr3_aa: CAWSSGGLQTQYF
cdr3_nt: TGTGCCTGGAGTTCCGGGGGGCTACAGACCCAGTACTTC

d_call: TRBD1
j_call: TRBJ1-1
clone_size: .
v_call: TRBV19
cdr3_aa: CATVNRGRKMNTEAFF
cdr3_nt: TGTGCCACGGTGAACAGGGGGCGCAAAATGAACACTGAAGCTTTCTTT

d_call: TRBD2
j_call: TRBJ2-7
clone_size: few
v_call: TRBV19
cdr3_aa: CASMGGTESYEQYF
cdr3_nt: TGTGCCAGTATGGGGGGGACGGAATCCTACGAGCAGTACTTC

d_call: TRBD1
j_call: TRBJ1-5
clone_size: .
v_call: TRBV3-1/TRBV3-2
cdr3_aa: CASSLTTRDRGQPWDQPQHF
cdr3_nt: TGTGCCAGCAGCCTTACCACCCGGGACAGGGGGCAGCCTTGGGATCAGCCCCAGCATTTT

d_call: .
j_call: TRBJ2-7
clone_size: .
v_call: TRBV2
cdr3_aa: CASRGGRGIMYYEQYF
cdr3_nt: TGTGCCAGCAGAGGGGGCCGGGGGATTATGTACTACGAGCAGTACTTC

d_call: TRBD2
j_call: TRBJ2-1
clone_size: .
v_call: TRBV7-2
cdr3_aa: CASSRTSGGVWEQFF
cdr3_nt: TGTGCCAGCAGCCGGACTAGCGGGGGGGTTTGGGAGCAGTTCTTC

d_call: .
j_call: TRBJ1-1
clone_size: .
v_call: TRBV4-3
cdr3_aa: CASSQNDRNTEAFF
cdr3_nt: TGCGCCAGCAGCCAAAACGACAGGAACACTGAAGCTTTCTTT

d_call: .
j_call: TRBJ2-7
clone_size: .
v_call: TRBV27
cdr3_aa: CASSPLSGQGSYEQYF
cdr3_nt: TGTGCCAGCAGTCCCCTTTCCGGGCAGGGATCCTACGAGCAGTACTTC

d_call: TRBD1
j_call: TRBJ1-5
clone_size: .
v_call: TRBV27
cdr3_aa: CASSLRQGNQPQHF
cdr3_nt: TGTGCCAGCAGTCTCAGACAGGGAAATCAGCCCCAGCATTTT

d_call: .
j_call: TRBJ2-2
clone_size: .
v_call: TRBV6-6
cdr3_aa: CASSYVRGNTGELFF
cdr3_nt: TGTGCCAGCAGTTACGTCCGGGGAAACACCGGGGAGCTGTTTTTT

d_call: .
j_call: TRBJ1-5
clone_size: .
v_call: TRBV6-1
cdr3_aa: CASSEAQGSNQPQHF
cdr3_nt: TGTGCCAGCAGTGAAGCGCAGGGTAGCAATCAGCCCCAGCATTTT

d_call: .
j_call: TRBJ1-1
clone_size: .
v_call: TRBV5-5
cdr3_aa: CASSLVPGTEAFF
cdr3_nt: TGTGCCAGCAGCTTGGTCCCGGGGACTGAAGCTTTCTTT

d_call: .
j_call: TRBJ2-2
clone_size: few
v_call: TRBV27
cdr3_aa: CASSLPSGTGELFF
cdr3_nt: TGTGCCAGCAGTCTTCCCTCGGGGACCGGGGAGCTGTTTTTT